The sequence of this T cell receptor (beta chain) was determined in a study of monozygotic twins with cystic fibrosis. Across the whole study: Roughly 3 micrograms of fragmented DNA underwent approximately 15 PCR cycles for library preparation. General study points: Co-twins had the most similar V usage for 13 of 16 pairs, J for 8. Nucleotide-identical clonotype sharing was significantly higher within monozygotic CF twin pairs than between unrelated CF individuals.

Clones were sequenced by immunoSEQ multiplex PCR, and TCRdb holds only the in-frame ones, with some missing. The sample consists of 32,000 or so clones, more than 85% of them appearing once. This CDR3 is 14 amino acids long. The germline V gene has CDR1 SGHRS and CDR2 YFSETQ. Trimming took 3 bases from V and 5 from J, leaving 14 bases between them. This clone was detected only once. What it binds is unknown. This sequence originates from a girl aged 2 to 9 with cystic fibrosis. The rearrangement joins TRBV5-1 to TRBJ1-2; the D is unclear. Source material: blood. The CDR3 sequence is CASSSILGDYGYTF. CDR3 bases: TGCGCCAGCAGCTCTATCTTGGGTGATTATGGCTACACCTTC.